The present entry profiles one T cell receptor beta chain with its context. TCRdb re-called the 5' RACE reads through MiXCR, storing one row per CDR3 protein. The sample holds around 310,000 distinct CDR3 sequences; roughly 8.7% are singletons and the top ten take roughly 18%. This record comes from a study of T cells after yellow fever vaccination. The CDR3 has 13 residues. The J segment lost 5 bases and the V segment lost 6 bases, leaving 4 bases of the junction unmatched. The V gene's germline CDR1 is MDHEN and CDR2 SYDVKM. The source material was PBMCs, sampled on the day of the first yellow fever vaccination. The clonotype originates from a man between 18 and 35 years old who received the YFV17D yellow fever vaccine. This chain connects TRBV28 to TRBJ2-3; 8 bases fit TRBD1. The CDR3 region has the DNA TGTGCCAGCAGAGTGACAGGGGTAGATACGCAGTATTTT. It specifies CASRVTGVDTQYF.